This T cell receptor beta chain was recovered during a study of T-cell memory formation after mild COVID-19. Germline V gene sequence: CDR1 LGHDT, CDR2 YNNKEL (reference sequence). This CDR3 comprises 19 residues. V shed 6 bases, J shed 3 bases, and the junction held 17 bases outside the gene matches. TCRdb processed the 5' RACE reads anew with MiXCR; each CDR3 protein has one entry. The table records about 350,000 distinct CDR3 sequences, approximately 13% of them present only once. The sequencing sample was made of PBMCs or a T cell subset sorted from them (not recorded which). The sequence came from a man between 18 and 35 years old who had mild COVID-19 (a few samples of this study predate the infection). Cell type and time point are not known. The rearrangement links TRBV3-1 to TRBJ2-4, with TRBD1 identical over 10 bases. The DNA of the CDR3 is TGTGCCAGCAGGGACCTACGACAGGGGGCGTTTAATGACAAAAACATTCAGTACTTC. As protein: CASRDLRQGAFNDKNIQYF.